Listed below are T cell receptor beta chains from one sample, sequenced in a study of blood T cell repertoires in COVID-19. Using immunoSEQ multiplex PCR, the repertoire was profiled, and TCRdb retains in-frame clones only, with some absent. The sample shows fewer than 90,000 clones, around 87% of them seen only once. The sample consisted of peripheral blood. These receptors were obtained from a male donor with acute or convalescent COVID-19. Each CDR3 is given with its conserved first and last residue. Fields, in order: J gene, D gene, V gene, clone size, CDR3 DNA, CDR3 protein. The D gene is left open where the match is weak. The size of a clone is reported for some rows only, either as once, few or many, or as a class for expanded clones.

TRBJ1-1	TRBD1	TRBV7-9	-	TGTGCCAGCAGCTTTGGGGACAGGGGTCCCTCCGGGGCTTTCTTT	CASSFGDRGPSGAFF
TRBJ2-1	TRBD2	TRBV27	-	TGTGCCAGCAGTTTATACCCTAGCGGGGGGCTCTATGAGCAGTTCTTC	CASSLYPSGGLYEQFF
TRBJ1-5	-	TRBV2	-	TGTGCCAGCAGTGAAGGGCCACTCCGGGGGAATCAGCCCCAGCATTTT	CASSEGPLRGNQPQHF
TRBJ1-1	-	TRBV15	-	TGTGCCACCAGCAGGCTTTCCAGGGAGGGGGGTGAAGCTTTCTTT	CATSRLSREGGEAFF
TRBJ2-4	-	TRBV6-5	-	TGTGCCAGCACCGTGGACGGGGGAAACATTCAGTACTTC	CASTVDGGNIQYF
TRBJ1-4	-	TRBV11-1	-	TGTGCCAGCAGCAGCCCCCAGGCTGCTAATGAAAAACTGTTTTTT	CASSSPQAANEKLFF
TRBJ1-5	TRBD1	TRBV24-1	-	TGTGCCACCAGTGAAACAGGGGGTTACCAGCCCCAGCATTTT	CATSETGGYQPQHF
TRBJ1-6	TRBD1	TRBV28	-	TGTGCCAGCAGCCCGGGACAGCAATCGTCACCCCTCCACTTT	CASSPGQQSSPLHF
TRBJ1-1	-	TRBV5-8	-	TGTGCCAGCAGCTTCAGGGCTGAAGCTTTCTTT	CASSFRAEAFF
TRBJ1-1	-	TRBV29-1	-	TGCAGCGTGGGGGGGGGCCCCGGGCCTGAAGCTTTCTTT	CSVGGGPGPEAFF
TRBJ1-5	TRBD1	TRBV6-6	-	TGTGCCAGCAGACCGACAGGGGTTAGCAATCAGCCCCAGCATTTT	CASRPTGVSNQPQHF
TRBJ2-3	-	TRBV5-6	few	TGTGCCAGCAGCCCTAAGGGACTCCGGGGCACAGATACGCAGTATTTT	CASSPKGLRGTDTQYF
TRBJ2-5	-	TRBV20-1	-	TGCAGTGCTAGTCAGCAGTCGAGGATGGCGGGGGCCCAAGAGACCCAGTACTTC	CSASQQSRMAGAQETQYF
TRBJ2-7	TRBD1	TRBV2	-	TGTGCCAGCAGTGGGGACAGTACCTACGAGCAGTACTTC	CASSGDSTYEQYF
TRBJ1-1	-	TRBV13	-	TGTGCCAGCAGCTTTAGATTTTTAGGCGTCGACAGCCCAAACACTGAAGCTTTCTTT	CASSFRFLGVDSPNTEAFF
TRBJ1-6	-	TRBV7-3	-	TGTGCCAGCAGCCCTAGCGGCCAGTATAATTCACCCCTCCACTTT	CASSPSGQYNSPLHF
TRBJ2-5	TRBD1	TRBV27	-	TGTGCCAGCAGTTCCTTTTTGCTGGGACAGGGGAGGATAGAGACCCAGTACTTC	CASSSFLLGQGRIETQYF
TRBJ1-2	-	TRBV19	-	TGTGCCAGTAGTATCGGACAGACTAACTATGGCTACACCTTC	CASSIGQTNYGYTF
TRBJ2-1	TRBD2	TRBV3-1/TRBV3-2	-	TGTGCCAGCAGCCAAGTATTGACTAGCGGGGGGAGCGAGCAGTTCTTC	CASSQVLTSGGSEQFF
TRBJ2-5	TRBD2	TRBV5-1	-	TGCGCCAGCAGCCCCCGGTCGGTAGCGGGGGCCGGGGAGACCCAGTACTTC	CASSPRSVAGAGETQYF
TRBJ2-7	TRBD2	TRBV7-2	-	TGTGCCAGCAGCCCAGAAGGGACTAGCGGGCGGGAGCAGTACTTC	CASSPEGTSGREQYF
TRBJ2-5	-	TRBV25-1	few	TGTGCCAGCAGTGAAGCGGGACTGGGCCAAGAGACCCAGTACTTC	CASSEAGLGQETQYF
TRBJ1-6	-	TRBV6-5	-	TGTGCCAGCAGTCTAGATCTCAATTCACCCCTCCACTTT	CASSLDLNSPLHF
TRBJ2-5	-	TRBV27	-	TGTGCCAGCAGTTTTTTTGGGAGGGGGTACCAAGAGACCCAGTACTTC	CASSFFGRGYQETQYF
TRBJ1-2	-	TRBV5-6	-	TGTGCCAGCAGCTTCTCGGGGAATAATGGCTACACCTTC	CASSFSGNNGYTF
TRBJ1-5	-	TRBV7-9	-	TGTGCCAGCAGCTTCCAGGGAATGGGCAATCAGCCCCAGCATTTT	CASSFQGMGNQPQHF
TRBJ2-1	TRBD1	TRBV10-3	-	TGTGCCATCAGCGTGGACAGGGGCAATGAGCAGTTCTTC	CAISVDRGNEQFF
TRBJ1-1	TRBD1	TRBV19	-	TGTGCCAGTAAGAGGGACAGCTTGAACACTGAAGCTTTCTTT	CASKRDSLNTEAFF
TRBJ1-2	TRBD1	TRBV5-4	-	TGTGCCAGCACCCCCGGGACAGTCATTAACTATGGCTACACCTTC	CASTPGTVINYGYTF
TRBJ1-4	-	TRBV5-6	-	TGTGCCAGCAGCTTGGGACTTCGCCACTCTAATGAAAAACTGTTTTTT	CASSLGLRHSNEKLFF
TRBJ2-7	TRBD2	TRBV5-5	-	TGTGCCAGCAGCCCACGGGGTAGCGGGGGCTTATACTTC	CASSPRGSGGLYF
TRBJ1-2	TRBD1	TRBV6-6	once	TGTGCCAGCAGACTTCCGGGACAGGGGGCATCTCGCTACACCTTC	CASRLPGQGASRYTF
TRBJ1-1	TRBD1	TRBV23-1	-	TGCGCCAGCAGTCAAGACAGGGAAGGAACTGAAGCTTTCTTT	CASSQDREGTEAFF
TRBJ1-2	-	TRBV6-5	few	TGTGCCAGCAGTTTCCCGACGGACCGAGCGGCCTATGGCTACACCTTC	CASSFPTDRAAYGYTF
TRBJ1-5	-	TRBV6-5	-	TGTGCCAGCAGCTACGGGGGGAATCAGCCCCAGCATTTT	CASSYGGNQPQHF
TRBJ1-1	-	TRBV5-1	-	TGCGCCAGCACTTCGACAGAAAACACTGAAGCTTTCTTT	CASTSTENTEAFF
TRBJ1-3	TRBD1	TRBV19	-	TGTGCCAGTACCCGACAGGGAAACTCTGGAAACACCATATATTTT	CASTRQGNSGNTIYF
TRBJ2-2	-	TRBV6-5	-	TGTGCCACCCAGACTTTCCACGCCGGGGAGCTGTTTTTT	CATQTFHAGELFF
TRBJ2-3	TRBD2	TRBV18	-	TGTGCCAGCTCACCGACTAGCGGGGCCACAGATACGCAGTATTTT	CASSPTSGATDTQYF
TRBJ1-4	-	TRBV28	-	TGTGCCAGCCGGGGGGCGGATAAATCTAATGAAAAACTGTTTTTT	CASRGADKSNEKLFF
TRBJ2-2	TRBD1	TRBV12-5	-	TGTGCTAGTGGGGGACAGGGGCGACCCACCGGGGAGCTGTTTTTT	CASGGQGRPTGELFF
TRBJ2-5	-	TRBV19	-	TGTGCCAGTAGTAGGACAGTAGACGAGACCCAGTACTTC	CASSRTVDETQYF
TRBJ1-1	TRBD1	TRBV19	-	TGTGCCAGTAGTTCCTCAGGGGGATATAGCACTGAAGCTTTCTTT	CASSSSGGYSTEAFF
TRBJ1-6	-	TRBV11-2	-	TGTGCCAGCAGCCAAAGGGCGGGCGGTTCACCCCTCCACTTT	CASSQRAGGSPLHF
TRBJ2-5	-	TRBV7-6	-	TGTGCCAGCAGCTTCGGGGTTAGCGGAGAAGAGACCCAGTACTTC	CASSFGVSGEETQYF
TRBJ1-3	-	TRBV7-2	-	TGTGCCAGCAGCTTAAGTCGGGGGTTTGGAAACACCATATATTTT	CASSLSRGFGNTIYF
TRBJ1-6	TRBD1	TRBV5-1	-	TGCGCCAGCAGCGCGGACAGGGCTAATTCACCCCTCCACTTT	CASSADRANSPLHF
TRBJ1-2	-	TRBV12-3/TRBV12-4	-	TGTGCCAGCAGTTCCGGGATTAACTATGGCTACACCTTC	CASSSGINYGYTF
TRBJ1-1	-	TRBV30	-	TGTGCCTGGAGTGTAGCCCAGACATCCGCTTTCTTT	CAWSVAQTSAFF
TRBJ2-3	-	TRBV5-4	-	TGTGCCAGCAGCTTTCGCGGTGGCACAGATACGCAGTATTTT	CASSFRGGTDTQYF
TRBJ2-2	-	TRBV4-2	-	TGTGCCAGCAGCCAAGATCCGGGGTTGGACACCGGGGAGCTGTTTTTT	CASSQDPGLDTGELFF
TRBJ1-2	TRBD1	TRBV30	-	TGTGCCTGGAGCTCCTTGACAGGGATCGGCTACACCTTC	CAWSSLTGIGYTF
TRBJ2-7	-	TRBV7-9	-	TGTGCCAGCAGCTTAGGCTACTACGAGCAGTACTTC	CASSLGYYEQYF